This T cell receptor beta chain was recovered during a study of blood T cell repertoires in COVID-19. Profiling relied on immunoSEQ multiplex PCR, and the TCRdb table lists in-frame clones only, not all of them. The sample lists under 45,000 clones, about 80% occurring once. In its sample, this clone was seen a few times. Germline CDR1 reads MDHEN; CDR2 reads SYDVKM. CDR3 length: 13 amino acids. Trimming stripped 7 bases from V and 8 bases from J, with 17 bases between. This TCR was recovered from a man at least 80 years old with acute or convalescent COVID-19. The rearrangement links TRBV28 to TRBJ1-2, with a weak D call TRBD1 (5 bases). What was sequenced was peripheral blood. CDR3: CASTDGRGRGYTF. The CDR3 region has the DNA TGTGCCAGCACCGATGGTAGGGGTCGAGGCTACACCTTC.